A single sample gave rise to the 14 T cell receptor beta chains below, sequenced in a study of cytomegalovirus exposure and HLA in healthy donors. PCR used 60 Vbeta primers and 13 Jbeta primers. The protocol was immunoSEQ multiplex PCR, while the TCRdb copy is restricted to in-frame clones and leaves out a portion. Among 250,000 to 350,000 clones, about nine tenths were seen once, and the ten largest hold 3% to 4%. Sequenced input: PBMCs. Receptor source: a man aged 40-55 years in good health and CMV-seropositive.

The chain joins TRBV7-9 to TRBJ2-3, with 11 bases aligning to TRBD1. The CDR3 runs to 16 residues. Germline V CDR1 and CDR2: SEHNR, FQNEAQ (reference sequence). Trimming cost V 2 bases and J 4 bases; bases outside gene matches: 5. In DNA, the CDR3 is TGTGCCAGCAGCTTATTGGGGACAGGGGGGGCAGATACGCAGTATTTT. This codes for CASSLLGTGGADTQYF.

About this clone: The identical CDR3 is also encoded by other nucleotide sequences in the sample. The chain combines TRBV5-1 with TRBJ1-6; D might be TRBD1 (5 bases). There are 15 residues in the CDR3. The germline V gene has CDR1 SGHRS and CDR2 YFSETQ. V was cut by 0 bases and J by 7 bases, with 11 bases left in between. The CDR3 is CASSLGWGKNSPLHF. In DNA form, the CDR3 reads TGCGCCAGCAGCTTGGGATGGGGCAAAAATTCACCCCTCCACTTT.

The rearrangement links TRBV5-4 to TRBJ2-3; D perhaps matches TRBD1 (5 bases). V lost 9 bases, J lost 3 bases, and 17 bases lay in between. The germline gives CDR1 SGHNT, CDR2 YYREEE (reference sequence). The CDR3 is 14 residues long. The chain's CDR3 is CATRSDSLTDTQYF. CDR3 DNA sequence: TGTGCCACCAGGAGCGACAGTCTGACAGATACGCAGTATTTT.

CDR3 DNA: TGTGCCAGCAGCGTAGGGAGGGGGCGGGGTGGGGTGGTGGAGACCCAGTACTTC. Translation: CASSVGRGRGGVVETQYF. V usage is TRBV9 and J usage is TRBJ2-5; D may be TRBD1 (7 bases). The CDR3 has 18 amino acids. Trimming took off 0 bases at V and 5 bases at J, with 23 bases between the two ends. CDR1 is SGDLS and CDR2 is YYNGEE in the germline V gene.

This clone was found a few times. The CDR3 protein is CASSLWDRDEKLFF. DNA for the CDR3: TGTGCCAGCAGCTTATGGGACAGAGATGAAAAACTGTTTTTT. J is TRBJ1-4 and V is TRBV7-9; TRBD1 agrees at 7 bases. CDR3 length equals 14 residues. CDR1 SEHNR and CDR2 FQNEAQ come from the germline V gene (reference sequence). Losses at the gene ends were 2 bases for V and 6 bases for J; bases not matched to a gene: 3.

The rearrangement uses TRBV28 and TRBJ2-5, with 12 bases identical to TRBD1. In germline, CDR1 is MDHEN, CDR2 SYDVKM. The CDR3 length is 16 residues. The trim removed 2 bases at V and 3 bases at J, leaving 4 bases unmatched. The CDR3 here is CASSLGDRGLEETQYF. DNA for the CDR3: TGTGCCAGCAGTTTAGGGGACAGGGGGCTAGAAGAGACCCAGTACTTC.

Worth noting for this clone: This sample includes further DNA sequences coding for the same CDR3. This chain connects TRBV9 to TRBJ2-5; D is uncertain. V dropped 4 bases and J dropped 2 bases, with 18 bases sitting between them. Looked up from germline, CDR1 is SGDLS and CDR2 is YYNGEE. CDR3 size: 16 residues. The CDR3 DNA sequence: TGTGCCAGCAGCCCGGCGACAACAGCCTCTCAAGAGACCCAGTACTTC. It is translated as CASSPATTASQETQYF.

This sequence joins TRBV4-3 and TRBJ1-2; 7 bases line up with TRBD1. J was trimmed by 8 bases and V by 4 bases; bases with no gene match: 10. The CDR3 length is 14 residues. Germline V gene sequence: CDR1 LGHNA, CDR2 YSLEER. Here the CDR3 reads CASSRRQGEYGYTF. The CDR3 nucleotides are TGCGCCAGCAGCCGCAGACAGGGCGAGTACGGCTACACCTTC.

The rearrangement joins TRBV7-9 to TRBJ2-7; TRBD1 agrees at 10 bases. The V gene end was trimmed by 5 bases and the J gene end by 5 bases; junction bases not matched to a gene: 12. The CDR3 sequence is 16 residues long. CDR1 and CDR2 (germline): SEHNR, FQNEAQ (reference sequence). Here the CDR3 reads CASSAGRDRGRNEQYF. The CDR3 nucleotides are TGTGCCAGCAGCGCCGGCAGGGACAGGGGTAGGAACGAGCAGTACTTC.

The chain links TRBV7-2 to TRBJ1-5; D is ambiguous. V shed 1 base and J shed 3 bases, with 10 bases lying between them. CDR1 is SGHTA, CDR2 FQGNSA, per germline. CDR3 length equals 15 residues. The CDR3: CASSLEQLYNQPQHF. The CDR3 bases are TGTGCCAGCAGCTTAGAACAGCTTTACAATCAGCCCCAGCATTTT.

The CDR3 DNA follows: TGTGCCACCGAGCCAAAATTCTATGGCTACACCTTC. Amino acid sequence: CATEPKFYGYTF. J is TRBJ1-2 and V is TRBV28; D is undetermined. Germline loops: CDR1 MDHEN, CDR2 SYDVKM. The V and J ends lost 10 bases and 4 bases respectively, with 13 bases between them. The CDR3 spans 12 residues.

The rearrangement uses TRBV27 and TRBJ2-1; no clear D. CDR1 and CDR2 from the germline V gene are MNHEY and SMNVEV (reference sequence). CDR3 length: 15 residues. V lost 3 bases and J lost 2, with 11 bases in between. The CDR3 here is CASSLRWSTYNEQFF. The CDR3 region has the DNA TGTGCCAGCAGTTTGAGATGGTCCACCTACAATGAGCAGTTCTTC.

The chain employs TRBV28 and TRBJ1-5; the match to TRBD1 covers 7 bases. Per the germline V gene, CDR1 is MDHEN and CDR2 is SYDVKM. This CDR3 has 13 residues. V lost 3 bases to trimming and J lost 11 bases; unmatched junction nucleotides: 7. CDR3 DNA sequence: TGTGCCAGCAGTTTGGACAGGCGGAGGGCCCAGCATTTT. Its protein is CASSLDRRRAQHF.

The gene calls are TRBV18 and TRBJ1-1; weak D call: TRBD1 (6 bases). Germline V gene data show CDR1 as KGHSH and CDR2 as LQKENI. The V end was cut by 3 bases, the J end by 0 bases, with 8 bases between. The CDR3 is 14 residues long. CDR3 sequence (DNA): TGTGCCAGCTCACCCCGGGACATGAACACTGAAGCTTTCTTT. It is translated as CASSPRDMNTEAFF.